This T cell receptor beta chain stems from a study of T-cell reconstitution after alpha-beta-depleted transplantation in children. Molecular barcoding with unique molecular identifiers was used for the TCRbeta library. TCRdb independently ran MiXCR on the PCR reads; one entry per CDR3 protein. The profile shows about 400,000 distinct CDR3 sequences, around 20% of them singletons. CDR3 length: 15 residues. V dropped 0 bases and J dropped 3 bases, with 11 bases sitting between them. Germline CDR1 is DFQATT and CDR2 is SNEGSKA (reference sequence). V and J are TRBV20-1 and TRBJ2-2; possibly TRBD2 for D (5 bases). This clonotype originated in a human donor who donated a stem cell graft to a child with acute myeloid leukemia. Specimen: PBMCs from the stem cell graft donor, collected from the stem cell graft. CDR3 in amino acids: CSARDGPGYTGELFF. For the CDR3, the DNA is TGCAGTGCTAGAGATGGTCCGGGATACACCGGGGAGCTGTTTTTT.